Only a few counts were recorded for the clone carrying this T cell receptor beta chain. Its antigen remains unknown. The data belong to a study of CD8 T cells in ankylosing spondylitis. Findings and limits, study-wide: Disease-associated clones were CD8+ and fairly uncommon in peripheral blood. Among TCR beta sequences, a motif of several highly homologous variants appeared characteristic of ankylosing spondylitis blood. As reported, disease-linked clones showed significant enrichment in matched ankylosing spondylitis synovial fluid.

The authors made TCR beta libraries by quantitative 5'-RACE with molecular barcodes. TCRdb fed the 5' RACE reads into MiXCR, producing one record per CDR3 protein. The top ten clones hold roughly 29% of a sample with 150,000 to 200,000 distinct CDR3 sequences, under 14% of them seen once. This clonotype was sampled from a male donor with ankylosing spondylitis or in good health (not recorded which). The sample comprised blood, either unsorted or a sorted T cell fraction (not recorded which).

In nucleotides, the CDR3 is TGCAGTGCTACTTCGGACAGCGACAGCACAGATACGCAGTATTTT. Its protein product is CSATSDSDSTDTQYF. The V gene is TRBV20-1, the J gene TRBJ2-3, with D possibly matching TRBD1 (6 bases). The CDR3 sequence is 15 residues long. Germline V lookup: CDR1 DFQATT, CDR2 SNEGSKA (reference sequence). Deletions cut 4 bases from V and 0 bases from J, with 14 bases between.